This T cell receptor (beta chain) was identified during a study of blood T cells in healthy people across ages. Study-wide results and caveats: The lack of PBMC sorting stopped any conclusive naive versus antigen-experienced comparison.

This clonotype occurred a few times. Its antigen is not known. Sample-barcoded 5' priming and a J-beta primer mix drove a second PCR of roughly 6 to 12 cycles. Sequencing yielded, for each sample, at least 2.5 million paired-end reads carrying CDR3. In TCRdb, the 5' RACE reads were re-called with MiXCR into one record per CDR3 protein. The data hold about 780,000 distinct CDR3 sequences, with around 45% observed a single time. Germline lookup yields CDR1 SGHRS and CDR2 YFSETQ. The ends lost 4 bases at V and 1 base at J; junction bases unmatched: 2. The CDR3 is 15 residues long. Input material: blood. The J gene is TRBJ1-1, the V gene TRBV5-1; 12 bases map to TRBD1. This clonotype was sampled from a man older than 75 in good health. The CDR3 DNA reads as TGCGCCAGCAGCCTGGGACAGGGGGCGAACACTGAAGCTTTCTTT. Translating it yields CASSLGQGANTEAFF.